Below, 23 T cell receptor beta chains from the same sample are listed, as sequenced in a study of blood T cell repertoires in COVID-19. Measured with immunoSEQ multiplex PCR; TCRdb has only the in-frame clones, and not every one. The sample comprises about 440,000 clones, 90% of which are singletons, and around 0.6% rests with the top ten. Sequencing was done on a sample of PBMCs or T cells enriched from blood (not recorded which). All receptors derive from a man aged 18 to 35 who had recovered from COVID-19.

About this clone itself: Other DNA sequences from this sample encode an identical CDR3 as well. The chain joins TRBV19 to TRBJ1-5, with a possible D match to TRBD1 (6 bases). CDR3 length: 14 residues. Trimming took off 3 bases at V and 7 bases at J, with 13 bases between the two ends. Germline V gene data show CDR1 as LNHDA and CDR2 as SQIVND (reference sequence). The CDR3 coding sequence is TGTGCCAGTAGTATCCAGGGGAGGGGACAGCCCCAGCATTTT. Its translation is CASSIQGRGQPQHF. Supplemented by reference TRBV19 and TRBJ1-5, the full variable domain reads DGGITQSPKYLFRKEGQNVTLSCEQNLNHDAMYWYRQDPGQGLRLIYYSQIVNDFQKGDIAEGYSVSREKKESFPLTVTSAQKNPTAFYLCASSIQGRGQPQHFGDGTRLSIL.

This chain uses TRBV6-5 with TRBJ2-7; D may be TRBD1 (6 bases). The CDR3 runs 15 residues. Germline lookup yields CDR1 MNHEY and CDR2 SVGAGI. V was clipped by 0 bases and J by 4 bases, with 13 bases between them. CDR3 loop: CASSYSIGRGYEQYF. CDR3 sequence (DNA): TGTGCCAGCAGTTACTCGATTGGCAGGGGATACGAGCAGTACTTC.

This clone was seen only once. The V and J genes are TRBV5-4 and TRBJ2-5; D is perhaps TRBD2 (5 bases). The germline V gene encodes CDR1 SGHNT and CDR2 YYREEE (reference sequence). This CDR3 has 14 amino acids. Trimming shortened V by 2 bases and J by 5 bases, and 13 bases separated the two germline ends. The DNA for the CDR3 is TGTGCCAGCAGCTTATGGAGGAAGGGCGAGACCCAGTACTTC. It is translated as CASSLWRKGETQYF.

About this clone: One junction end does not reproduce the germline sequence, and a read error may be involved. CDR3 nucleotides: TGTGCCACCAGCGGAGAATTGACAGGGAAAAATTCCGGAAACACCATATATTTT. This translates into CATSGELTGKNSGNTIYF. The V and J genes are TRBV15 and TRBJ1-3; 7 nucleotides agree with TRBD1. Germline assignment: CDR1 LNHNV and CDR2 YYDKDF (reference sequence). The CDR3 spans 18 residues.

This chain connects TRBV6-5 to TRBJ2-2; 7 nucleotides line up with TRBD1. The CDR3 runs to 16 residues. Germline CDR1 is MNHEY and CDR2 is SVGAGI. V was pared by 4 bases and J by 5 bases, with 10 bases of the junction left unmatched. The CDR3 reads CASSLAEGAGTGELFF. CDR3 coding DNA: TGTGCCAGCAGTTTGGCCGAGGGGGCCGGAACCGGGGAGCTGTTTTTT.

The V call is TRBV15, the J call TRBJ1-3, with 9 nucleotides matching TRBD1. Germline trimming cut 1 base from V and 3 bases from J; bases unmatched to any gene: 4. Germline V gives CDR1 LNHNV, CDR2 YYDKDF (reference sequence). This CDR3 spans 16 amino acids. The CDR3 spells CATSRAGTGYGNTIYF. CDR3 coding DNA: TGTGCCACCAGCAGAGCCGGGACAGGGTATGGAAACACCATATATTTT.

As for this clone: A junction boundary mismatches the germline segment, possibly from a read error. This chain connects TRBV25-1 to TRBJ1-2, with a possible D match to TRBD1 (5 bases). Germline CDR1 reads MGHDK; CDR2 reads SYGVNS. The CDR3 is 13 residues long. DNA for the CDR3: TGTGCCAGCGGTGACAGTAACCTCTATGGCTACACCTTC. The encoded protein is CASGDSNLYGYTF.

The chain joins TRBV7-3 to TRBJ2-3; 11 nucleotides match TRBD2. The CDR3 loop spans 16 amino acids. Looked up from germline, CDR1 is SGHTA and CDR2 is FQGTGA. V lost 5 bases, J lost 3 bases, and 7 bases stayed unmatched. The CDR3 here is CASSQRLAGKTDTQYF. CDR3 DNA sequence: TGTGCCAGCAGCCAACGACTAGCGGGAAAGACAGATACGCAGTATTTT.

The chain links TRBV5-1 to TRBJ1-4, with 12 nucleotides matching TRBD1. Germline V gene sequence: CDR1 SGHRS, CDR2 YFSETQ. V shed 0 bases and J 5 bases; nucleotides not matched to a gene: 11. The CDR3 runs 19 residues. The CDR3 reads CASSLDGTGGIILNEKLFF. CDR3 sequence (DNA): TGCGCCAGCAGCTTGGACGGGACAGGGGGCATAATCTTAAATGAAAAACTGTTTTTT.

The chain joins TRBV27 to TRBJ2-7; 9 bases are a match to TRBD1. J was trimmed by 6 bases and V by 11 bases; bases with no gene match: 17. CDR1 and CDR2 from the germline V gene are MNHEY and SMNVEV (reference sequence). This CDR3 has 15 residues. CDR3 DNA sequence: TGTGCCTGGGGGTGTTATCGGACAGGGGATACCGAGCAGTACTTC. The encoded protein is CAWGCYRTGDTEQYF.

CDR3 sequence: CASSIVPGLAGSRHYEQYF. In DNA, the CDR3 is TGTGCCAGTAGTATAGTCCCGGGACTAGCGGGATCCAGACACTACGAGCAGTACTTC. The chain has TRBV19 and TRBJ2-7; 13 nucleotides match TRBD2. This CDR3 comprises 19 residues. Germline V lookup: CDR1 LNHDA, CDR2 SQIVND (reference sequence). After removal of 1 base from V and 3 bases from J, the junction contained 12 bases not matched to a gene.

The V gene is TRBV21-1, the J gene TRBJ2-3; no DNA check was done on the table's D call, TRBD1. TRBV21-1 corresponds to a pseudogene. The CDR3 length is 15 residues. CDR3 protein: CASMPQVPDTDTQYF. In DNA, the CDR3 is TGTGCCAGCATGCCCCAGGTACCGGACACAGATACGCAGTATTTT.

The J gene is TRBJ1-4, the V gene TRBV30; no reliable D call. CDR3 length: 12 residues. Germline V gene lookup returns CDR1 GTSNPN and CDR2 SVGIG (reference sequence). Trimming shortened V by 0 bases and J by 6 bases, and 5 bases separated the two germline ends. In DNA, the CDR3 is TGTGCCTGGAGTGTACGCGATGAAAAACTGTTTTTT. It yields the protein CAWSVRDEKLFF.

The chain recombines TRBV2 with TRBJ2-1; TRBD2 aligns across 8 bases. The CDR3 runs to 14 residues. CDR1 and CDR2 from the germline V gene are SNHLY and FYNNEI. The junction had 4 bases not matched to a gene; V was cut back by 8 bases and J by 1 base. The CDR3 DNA is TGTGCCAGCGCTTTAGCGGGGTCCTACAATGAGCAGTTCTTC. Encoded protein: CASALAGSYNEQFF.

V usage is TRBV7-9 and J usage is TRBJ2-4, with D tentatively TRBD1 (5 bases). V shed 5 bases and J shed 5 bases, with 19 bases lying between them. The germline V gene encodes CDR1 SEHNR and CDR2 FQNEAQ (reference sequence). The CDR3 has 16 residues. The CDR3 reads CASSPRPKGFENIQYF. CDR3 DNA sequence: TGTGCCAGCAGCCCTAGACCTAAGGGGTTCGAAAACATTCAGTACTTC.

The chain combines TRBV5-1 with TRBJ2-7; maybe TRBD1 (6 bases). This CDR3 is 15 amino acids long. Deletions cut 4 bases from V and 2 bases from J, with 16 bases between. Germline V gives CDR1 SGHRS, CDR2 YFSETQ. CDR3 residues: CASSRTYRDTYEQYF. The CDR3 DNA reads TGCGCCAGCAGCCGGACATACAGGGACACCTACGAGCAGTACTTC. The variable domain in full, with the rest retrieved from reference TRBV5-1 and TRBJ2-7, is KAGVTQTPRYLIKTRGQQVTLSCSPISGHRSVSWYQQTPGQGLQFLFEYFSETQRNKGNFPGRFSGRQFSNSRSEMNVSTLELGDSALYLCASSRTYRDTYEQYFGPGTRLTVT.

The chain recombines TRBV3-1 (or the pseudogene TRBV3-2) with TRBJ2-1; possible D gene TRBD2, 5 bases. From germline, CDR1 is LGHDT and CDR2 YNNKEL (reference sequence). This CDR3 has 16 amino acids. V shed 1 base and J shed 7 bases, with 17 bases lying between them. CDR3 amino acids: CASSQARLATQNEQFF. DNA for the CDR3: TGTGCCAGCAGCCAAGCAAGGCTAGCCACGCAGAATGAGCAGTTCTTC.

The chain couples TRBV4-1 to TRBJ1-4; D is unresolved. The V gene lost 2 bases and the J gene lost 11 bases, with 18 bases spanning the gap. This CDR3 contains 15 residues. Germline V gene sequence: CDR1 MGHRA, CDR2 YSYEKL. The CDR3 region is CASSQILEGLRKLFF. In DNA, the CDR3 is TGCGCCAGCAGCCAAATCTTGGAGGGTCTTAGGAAACTGTTTTTT.

The table lists this clone with a count of one. The V call is TRBV15, the J call TRBJ1-2; 11 bases fit TRBD1. The V gene end was trimmed by 3 bases and the J gene end by 6 bases; junction bases not matched to a gene: 6. The CDR3 consists of 15 residues. Germline V gives CDR1 LNHNV, CDR2 YYDKDF (reference sequence). The CDR3 protein is CATSRPGQGGDGYTF. In DNA form, the CDR3 reads TGTGCCACCAGCAGGCCGGGACAGGGGGGAGATGGCTACACCTTC.

This rearrangement joins TRBV5-4 to TRBJ1-5; TRBD1 matches 8 bases. Losses at the gene ends were 0 bases for V and 3 bases for J; bases not matched to a gene: 5. Germline-derived CDR1 and CDR2 are SGHNT and YYREEE (reference sequence). The length of the CDR3 is 16 residues. The CDR3 DNA sequence: TGTGCCAGCAGCTTGGGGGGACAGGCAAACAATCAGCCCCAGCATTTT. Its translation: CASSLGGQANNQPQHF.

This sequence joins TRBV30 and TRBJ1-2, with D uncertain. Germline assignment: CDR1 GTSNPN and CDR2 SVGIG (reference sequence). Trimming shortened V by 7 bases and J by 8 bases, and 11 bases separated the two germline ends. The CDR3 is 10 residues long. This CDR3 is CAFWTGGYTF. CDR3 nucleotide sequence: TGTGCCTTTTGGACTGGCGGCTACACCTTC. The complete variable domain, with remaining parts taken from reference TRBV30 and TRBJ1-2, reads SQTIHQWPATLVQPVGSPLSLECTVEGTSNPNLYWYRQAAGRGLQLLFYSVGIGQISSEVPQNLSASRPQDRQFILSSKKLLLSDSGFYLCAFWTGGYTFGSGTRLTVV.

CDR3 bases: TGCAGCGTTAACGGACAGGGGGCGGGAGGCTACACCTTC. Residues: CSVNGQGAGGYTF. The chain uses TRBV29-1 and TRBJ1-2, with 11 bases that match TRBD1. This CDR3 is 13 amino acids long. The V segment lost 5 bases and the J segment 8 bases; nucleotides outside the gene matches: 7. CDR1 and CDR2 (germline): SQVTM, ANQGSEA.

The chain is built from TRBV5-6 and TRBJ2-7; 11 nucleotides match TRBD1. The J segment lost 4 bases and the V segment lost 4 bases, leaving 1 base of the junction unmatched. The CDR3 runs 13 residues. Germline loops: CDR1 SGHDT, CDR2 YYEEEE. The CDR3 loop reads CASSGDRGYEQYF. CDR3 sequence (DNA): TGTGCCAGCAGCGGGGACAGGGGGTACGAGCAGTACTTC.